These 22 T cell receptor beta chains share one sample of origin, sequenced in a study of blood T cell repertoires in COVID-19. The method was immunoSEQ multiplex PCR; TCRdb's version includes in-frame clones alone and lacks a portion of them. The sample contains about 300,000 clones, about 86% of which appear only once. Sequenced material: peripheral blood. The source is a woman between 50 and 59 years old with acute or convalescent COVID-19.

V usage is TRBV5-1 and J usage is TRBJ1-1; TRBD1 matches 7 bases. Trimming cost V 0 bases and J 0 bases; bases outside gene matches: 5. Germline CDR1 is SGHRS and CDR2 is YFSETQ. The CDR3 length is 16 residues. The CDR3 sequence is CASSLGTGTVNTEAFF. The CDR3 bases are TGCGCCAGCAGCTTGGGCACCGGGACAGTGAACACTGAAGCTTTCTTT. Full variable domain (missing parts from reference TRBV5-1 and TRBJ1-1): KAGVTQTPRYLIKTRGQQVTLSCSPISGHRSVSWYQQTPGQGLQFLFEYFSETQRNKGNFPGRFSGRQFSNSRSEMNVSTLELGDSALYLCASSLGTGTVNTEAFFGQGTRLTVV.

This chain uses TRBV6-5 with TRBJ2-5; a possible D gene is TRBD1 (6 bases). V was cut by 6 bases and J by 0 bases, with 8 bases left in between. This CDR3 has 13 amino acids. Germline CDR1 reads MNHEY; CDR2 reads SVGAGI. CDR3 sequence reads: CASRHRDQETQYF. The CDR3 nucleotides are TGTGCCAGCAGACACAGGGACCAAGAGACCCAGTACTTC.

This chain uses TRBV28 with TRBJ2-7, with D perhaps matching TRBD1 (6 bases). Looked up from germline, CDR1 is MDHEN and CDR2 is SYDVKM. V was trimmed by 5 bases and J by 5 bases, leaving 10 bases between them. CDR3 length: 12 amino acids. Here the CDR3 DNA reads TGTGCCAGCAGTGGAGCAGGGGACGAGCAGTACGTC. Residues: CASSGAGDEQYV.

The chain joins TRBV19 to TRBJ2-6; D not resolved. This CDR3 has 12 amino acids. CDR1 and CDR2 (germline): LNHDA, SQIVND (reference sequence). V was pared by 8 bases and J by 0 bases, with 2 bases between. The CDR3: CASLSGANVLTF. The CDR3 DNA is TGTGCCAGTCTCTCTGGGGCCAACGTCCTGACTTTC.

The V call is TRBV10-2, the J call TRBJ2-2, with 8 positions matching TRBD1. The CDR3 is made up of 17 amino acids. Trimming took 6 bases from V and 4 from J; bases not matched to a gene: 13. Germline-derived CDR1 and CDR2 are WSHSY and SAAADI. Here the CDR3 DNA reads TGCGCCAGCAGCGCACTCATAAGTACAGGGGGCACCGGGGAGCTGTTTTTT. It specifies CASSALISTGGTGELFF.

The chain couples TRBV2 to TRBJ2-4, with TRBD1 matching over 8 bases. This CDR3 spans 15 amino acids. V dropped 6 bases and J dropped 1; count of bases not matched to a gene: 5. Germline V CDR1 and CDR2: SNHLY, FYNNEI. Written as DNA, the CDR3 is TGTGCCAGCAGCTTGACAGGGGTGGCCAAAAACATTCAGTACTTC. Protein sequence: CASSLTGVAKNIQYF. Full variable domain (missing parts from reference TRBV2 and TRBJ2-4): EPEVTQTPSHQVTQMGQEVILRCVPISNHLYFYWYRQILGQKVEFLVSFYNNEISEKSEIFDDQFSVERPDGSNFTLKIRSTKLEDSAMYFCASSLTGVAKNIQYFGAGTRLSVL.

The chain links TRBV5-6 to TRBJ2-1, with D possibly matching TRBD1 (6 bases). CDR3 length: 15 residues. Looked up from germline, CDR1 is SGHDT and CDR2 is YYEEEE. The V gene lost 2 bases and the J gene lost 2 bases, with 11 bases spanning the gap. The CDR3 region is CASSLTGHTYNEQFF. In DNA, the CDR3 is TGTGCCAGCAGCTTAACAGGGCACACCTACAATGAGCAGTTCTTC.

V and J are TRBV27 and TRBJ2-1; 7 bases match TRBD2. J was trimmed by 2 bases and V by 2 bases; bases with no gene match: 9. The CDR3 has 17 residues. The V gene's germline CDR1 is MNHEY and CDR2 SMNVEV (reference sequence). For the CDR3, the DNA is TGTGCCAGCAGTTTAACCGGCGGGAGAGGGGCCTACAATGAGCAGTTCTTC. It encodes CASSLTGGRGAYNEQFF.

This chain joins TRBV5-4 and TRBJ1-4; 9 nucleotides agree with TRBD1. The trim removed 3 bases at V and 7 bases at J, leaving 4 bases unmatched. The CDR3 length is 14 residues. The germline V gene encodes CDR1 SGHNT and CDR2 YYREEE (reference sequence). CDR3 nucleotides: TGTGCCAGCAGCTCGACAGGGGGGGGTGAAAAACTGTTTTTT. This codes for CASSSTGGGEKLFF.

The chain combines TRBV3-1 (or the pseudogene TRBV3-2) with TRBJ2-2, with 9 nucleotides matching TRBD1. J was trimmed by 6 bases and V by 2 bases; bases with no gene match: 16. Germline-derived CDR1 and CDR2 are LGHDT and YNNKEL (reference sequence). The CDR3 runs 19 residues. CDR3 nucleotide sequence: TGTGCCAGCAGCCAAAACAGGGGGCGCGGGTTCATCGAACCCGGGGAGCTGTTTTTT. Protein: CASSQNRGRGFIEPGELFF.

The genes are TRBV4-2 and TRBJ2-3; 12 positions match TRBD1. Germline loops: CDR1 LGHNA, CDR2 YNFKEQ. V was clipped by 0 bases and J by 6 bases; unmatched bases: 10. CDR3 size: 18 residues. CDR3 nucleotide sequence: TGTGCCAGCAGCCAAGACGGGTTCGGGACAGGGGGCTCGGATACGCAGTATTTT. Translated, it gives CASSQDGFGTGGSDTQYF.

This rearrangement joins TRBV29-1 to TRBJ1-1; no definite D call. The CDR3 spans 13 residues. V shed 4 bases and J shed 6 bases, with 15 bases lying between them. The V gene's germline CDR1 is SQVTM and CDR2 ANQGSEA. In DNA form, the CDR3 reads TGCAGCGTTGTCCCCCTGTCGGGTCCTGAAGCTTTCTTT. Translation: CSVVPLSGPEAFF.

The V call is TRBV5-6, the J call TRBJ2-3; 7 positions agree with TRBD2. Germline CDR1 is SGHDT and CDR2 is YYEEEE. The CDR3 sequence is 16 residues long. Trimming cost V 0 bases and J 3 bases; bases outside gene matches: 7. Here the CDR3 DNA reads TGTGCCAGCAGCTTGGCGGGACTACTGGTGACAGATACGCAGTATTTT. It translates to CASSLAGLLVTDTQYF.

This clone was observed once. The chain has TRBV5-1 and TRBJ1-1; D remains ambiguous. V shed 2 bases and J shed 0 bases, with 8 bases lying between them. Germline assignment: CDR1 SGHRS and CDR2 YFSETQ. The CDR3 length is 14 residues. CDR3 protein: CASSFQALNTEAFF. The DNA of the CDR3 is TGCGCCAGCAGCTTTCAAGCTCTGAACACTGAAGCTTTCTTT.

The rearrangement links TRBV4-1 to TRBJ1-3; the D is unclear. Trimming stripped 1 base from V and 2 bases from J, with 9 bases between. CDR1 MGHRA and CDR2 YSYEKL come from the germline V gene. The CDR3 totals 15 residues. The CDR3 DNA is TGCGCCAGCAGCCAAGTTCCAGGAACTGGAAACACCATATATTTT. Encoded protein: CASSQVPGTGNTIYF.

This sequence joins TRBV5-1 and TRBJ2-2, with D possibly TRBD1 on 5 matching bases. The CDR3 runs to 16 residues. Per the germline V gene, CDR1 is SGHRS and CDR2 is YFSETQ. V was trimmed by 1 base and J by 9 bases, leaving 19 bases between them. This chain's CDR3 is CASSLRSGQQTRELFF. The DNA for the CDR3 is TGCGCCAGCAGCTTGCGTTCTGGACAACAGACACGGGAGCTGTTTTTT.

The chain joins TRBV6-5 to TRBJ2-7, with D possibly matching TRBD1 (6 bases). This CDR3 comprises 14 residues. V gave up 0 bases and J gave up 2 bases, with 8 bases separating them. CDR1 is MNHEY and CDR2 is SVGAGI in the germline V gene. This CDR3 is CASSYSRTAYEQYV. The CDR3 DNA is TGTGCCAGCAGTTACTCGAGGACAGCCTACGAGCAGTACGTC.

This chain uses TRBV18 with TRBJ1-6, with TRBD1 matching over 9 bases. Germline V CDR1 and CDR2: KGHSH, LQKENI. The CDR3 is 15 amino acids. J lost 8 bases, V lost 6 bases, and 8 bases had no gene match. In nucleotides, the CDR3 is TGTGCCAGCTCCCCAGGACAGGGGACGCATTCACCCCTCCACTTT. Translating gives CASSPGQGTHSPLHF. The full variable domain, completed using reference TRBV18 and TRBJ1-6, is NAGVMQNPRHLVRRRGQEARLRCSPMKGHSHVYWYRQLPEEGLKFMVYLQKENIIDESGMPKERFSAEFPKEGPSILRIQQVVRGDSAAYFCASSPGQGTHSPLHFGNGTRLTVT.

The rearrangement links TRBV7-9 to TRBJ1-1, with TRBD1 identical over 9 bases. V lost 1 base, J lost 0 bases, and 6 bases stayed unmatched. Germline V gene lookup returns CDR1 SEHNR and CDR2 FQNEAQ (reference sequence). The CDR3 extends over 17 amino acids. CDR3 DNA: TGTGCCAGCAGCTTAGATCGGACAGGGGACATGAACACTGAAGCTTTCTTT. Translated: CASSLDRTGDMNTEAFF.

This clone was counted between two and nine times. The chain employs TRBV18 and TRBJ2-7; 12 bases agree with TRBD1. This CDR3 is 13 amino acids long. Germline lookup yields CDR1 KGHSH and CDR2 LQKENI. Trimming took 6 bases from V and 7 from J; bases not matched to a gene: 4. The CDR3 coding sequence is TGTGCCAGCTCGAGGGACAGGGGGCGAGAGCAGTACGTC. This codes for CASSRDRGREQYV.

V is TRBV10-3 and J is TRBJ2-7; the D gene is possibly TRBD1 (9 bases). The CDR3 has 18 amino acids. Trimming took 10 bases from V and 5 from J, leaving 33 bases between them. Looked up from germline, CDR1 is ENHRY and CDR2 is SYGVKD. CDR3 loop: CATNPGTGHAGGGHEQYF. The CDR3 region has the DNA TGTGCCACCAATCCCGGGACAGGGCACGCGGGAGGAGGCCACGAGCAGTACTTC.

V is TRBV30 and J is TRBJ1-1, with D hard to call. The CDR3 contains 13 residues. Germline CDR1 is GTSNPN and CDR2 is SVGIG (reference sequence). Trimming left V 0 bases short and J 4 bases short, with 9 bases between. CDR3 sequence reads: CAWSVQVGTEAFF. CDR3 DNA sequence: TGTGCCTGGAGTGTCCAGGTGGGCACTGAAGCTTTCTTT.